The 7 T cell receptor beta chains given below trace back to one sample, sequenced in a study of CD8 T cells in ankylosing spondylitis. TCRdb independently ran MiXCR on the 5' RACE reads; one entry per CDR3 protein. The table records about 260,000 distinct CDR3 sequences, around 18% of them present only once. Sample: blood, either unsorted or a sorted T cell fraction (not recorded which). The receptor set was obtained from a male donor with ankylosing spondylitis or in good health (not recorded which).

This clonotype occurred a few times. The chain uses TRBV24-1 and TRBJ1-2, with 7 positions matching TRBD1. This CDR3 is 15 amino acids long. Germline V gene sequence: CDR1 KGHDR, CDR2 SFDVKD. J gave up 8 bases and V 4 bases, and 12 bases lay outside the gene matches. The CDR3 loop reads CATSDSATGSGGYTF. In DNA, the CDR3 is TGTGCCACCAGTGACTCAGCGACAGGGTCCGGCGGCTACACCTTC.

In this sample, this clonotype turned up a few times. One end of the junction fails to match germline, which may point to a read error. This chain joins TRBV20-1 and TRBJ1-1; 7 bases match TRBD1. The CDR3 runs 10 residues. The germline V gene encodes CDR1 DFQATT and CDR2 SNEGSKA (reference sequence). The CDR3 reads CSAPKTGWIF. DNA of the CDR3: TGCAGTGCTCCTAAGACAGGGTGGATCTTT.

This clonotype has at least ten counts. The CDR3 DNA follows: TGTGCCAGCAGTTACGAAGGGGCAAGTAGTGGCTACACCTTC. This codes for CASSYEGASSGYTF. The chain has TRBV6-5 and TRBJ1-2; possible D gene TRBD1, 5 bases. Trimming removed 2 bases from V and 7 bases from J, with 14 bases in between. Germline V gene lookup returns CDR1 MNHEY and CDR2 SVGAGI. The CDR3 sequence is 14 residues long.

Written as DNA, the CDR3 is TGTGCCAGCAGTTTCCCCTCCCGGACAGGGGGCTCATTAGATACGCAGTATTTT. Translating it yields CASSFPSRTGGSLDTQYF. The rearrangement uses TRBV28 and TRBJ2-3; 11 bases agree with TRBD1. Germline trimming cut 3 bases from V and 5 bases from J; bases unmatched to any gene: 13. Germline lookup yields CDR1 MDHEN and CDR2 SYDVKM. The CDR3 consists of 18 residues.

V and J are TRBV2 and TRBJ1-5, with D uncertain. The CDR3 loop spans 14 amino acids. The V gene's germline CDR1 is SNHLY and CDR2 FYNNEI. Trimming took 3 bases from V and 5 from J, leaving 11 bases between them. The CDR3 DNA reads as TGTGCCAGCAGTGACCTGGCACCCGATCAGCCCCAGCATTTT. This codes for CASSDLAPDQPQHF.

This clonotype was seen a few times. The chain recombines TRBV20-1 with TRBJ2-2, with a weak D call TRBD1 (7 bases). The germline CDR1 and CDR2 sequences are DFQATT and SNEGSKA (reference sequence). The CDR3 consists of 13 residues. The germline V and J ends were trimmed by 6 bases and 4 bases, with 12 bases remaining between them. The CDR3 region has the DNA TGCAGTGCCAGGGGGGTAGGCACCGGGGAGCTGTTTTTT. Encoded protein: CSARGVGTGELFF.

This chain uses TRBV12-3 or TRBV12-4 with TRBJ1-5; D unclear. The CDR3 runs to 14 residues. V was pared by 8 bases and J by 2 bases, with 13 bases between. CDR3 in amino acids: CASSLSLGNQPQHF. Written as DNA, the CDR3 is TGTGCCAGCTCTTTATCTTTGGGCAATCAGCCCCAGCATTTT.